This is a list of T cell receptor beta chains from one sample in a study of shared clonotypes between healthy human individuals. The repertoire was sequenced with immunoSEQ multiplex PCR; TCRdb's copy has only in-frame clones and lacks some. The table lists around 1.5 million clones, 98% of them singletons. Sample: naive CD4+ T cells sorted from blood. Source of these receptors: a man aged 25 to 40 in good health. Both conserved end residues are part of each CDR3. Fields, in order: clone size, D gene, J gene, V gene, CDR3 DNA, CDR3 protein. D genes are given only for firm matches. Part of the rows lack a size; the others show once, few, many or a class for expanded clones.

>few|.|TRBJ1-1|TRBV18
TGTGCCAGCTCACCCCGCGCCGGGTTGGGCGCTGAAGCTTTCTTT
CASSPRAGLGAEAFF
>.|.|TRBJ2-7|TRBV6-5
TGTGCCAGCAGGCAGAACAGGGGAGGTGCCTACGAGCAGTACTTC
CASRQNRGGAYEQYF
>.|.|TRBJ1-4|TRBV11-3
TGTGCCAGCAGCCCAGGGGCTAATGAAAAACTGTTTTTT
CASSPGANEKLFF
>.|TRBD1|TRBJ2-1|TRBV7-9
TGTGCCAGCAGCTCCGGGACAGGGGATGCGAATGAGCAGTTCTTC
CASSSGTGDANEQFF
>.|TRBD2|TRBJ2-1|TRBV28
TGTGCCAGCAGTTTCGGACTAGCGGGAGGCCTCCGGGGAGAGCAGTTCTTC
CASSFGLAGGLRGEQFF
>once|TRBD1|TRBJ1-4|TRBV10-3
TGTGCCACAAATCCCTCGACAGGGGGAGGGAATGAACTGTTTTTT
CATNPSTGGGNELFF
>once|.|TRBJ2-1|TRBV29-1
TGCAGCGTTGCACCCGCCTTCAATGAGCAGTTCTTC
CSVAPAFNEQFF
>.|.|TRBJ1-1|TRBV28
TGTGCCAGCAGTGGGGGCGTTAGGAACACTGAAGCTTTCTTT
CASSGGVRNTEAFF
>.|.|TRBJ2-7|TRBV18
TGTGCCAGCTCAAGATTTCTCGGGGGCCAGACCTACGAGCAGTGCTTC
CASSRFLGGQTYEQCF
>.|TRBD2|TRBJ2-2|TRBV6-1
TGTGCCAGCAGTGAACTCTCGGGACTAGCGGGAGGGGCCGGGGAGCTGTTTTTT
CASSELSGLAGGAGELFF
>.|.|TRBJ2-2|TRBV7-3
TGTGCCAGCAGCTTAAAGTCGGGAATGGAGGAGCTGTTTTTT
CASSLKSGMEELFF
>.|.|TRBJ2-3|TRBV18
TGTGCCAGCTCACCCTCGAATAGCGCATCATCCGGGGTAGATACGCAGTATTTT
CASSPSNSASSGVDTQYF
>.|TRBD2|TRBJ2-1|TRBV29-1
TGCAGCACCGGACTAGCGGGAAGTGGTGAGCAGTTCTTC
CSTGLAGSGEQFF
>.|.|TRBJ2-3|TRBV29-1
TGCAGCGTTAAAGGGAGGAACACAGATACGCAGTATTTT
CSVKGRNTDTQYF
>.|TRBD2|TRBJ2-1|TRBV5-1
TGCGCCAGCAGCCCCAACAGGGGCGGGAGGGCCAGATCGGATGAGCAGTTCTTC
CASSPNRGGRARSDEQFF
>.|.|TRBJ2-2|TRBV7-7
TGTGCCAGCAGCAGATCAGTCCCGGGACAACCAGACACCGGGGAGCTGTTTTTT
CASSRSVPGQPDTGELFF
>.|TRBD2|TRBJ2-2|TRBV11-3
TGTGCCAGCAGCTTAGCCACTAGCGGGAGAATCACCGGGGAGCTGTTTTTT
CASSLATSGRITGELFF
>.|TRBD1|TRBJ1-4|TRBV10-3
TGTGCCATCAGTGAGATGAGACAGGGTGCGACTAATGAAAAACTGTTTTTT
CAISEMRQGATNEKLFF
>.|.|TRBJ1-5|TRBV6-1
TGTGCCAGCAGTGAGGGCAGGATTGGCAATCAGCCCCAGCATTTT
CASSEGRIGNQPQHF
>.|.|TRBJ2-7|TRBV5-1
TGCGCCAGCAGCTTCGGGCTCGGGTTGGGATCCTACGAGCAGTACTTC
CASSFGLGLGSYEQYF
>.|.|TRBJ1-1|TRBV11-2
TGTGCCAGCAGCTCCACAGGGTTGGCTTTCTTT
CASSSTGLAFF
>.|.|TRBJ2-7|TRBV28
TGTGCCAGCAGTTTAGGGGGGGCCTGGGACGAGCAGTACTTC
CASSLGGAWDEQYF
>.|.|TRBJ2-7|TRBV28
TGTGCCAGCAGTTTAGGGCGGGTCTCCTACGAGCAGTACTTC
CASSLGRVSYEQYF
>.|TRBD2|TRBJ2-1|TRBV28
TGTGCCAGCAGTCGCCCGTCTAGCGGGAGATCTATTGAGCAGTTCTTC
CASSRPSSGRSIEQFF
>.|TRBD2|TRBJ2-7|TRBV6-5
TGTGCCAGCAGTCACCTAGCGGGAGGGTACGAGCAGTACTTC
CASSHLAGGYEQYF
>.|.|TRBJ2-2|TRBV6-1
TGTGCCAGCAGTGAAGGATGGGCCACCGGGGAGCTGTTTTTT
CASSEGWATGELFF